What follows describes a single TCR beta chain. The record originates from a study of blood T cell repertoires in COVID-19. Background on the study: Sample material is recorded as cDNA or gDNA derived from T cells, B-cell-depleted T cells, or PBMCs.

The participants were between about 18 and 90 years old and came from roughly 25 US areas. Grouping used clinical history reported by participants in a survey and questionnaire. In the original processing: Counts of nucleated cells, estimated from reference gene primer amplification, were obtained. Here immunoSEQ multiplex PCR was the method, and the copy in TCRdb shows in-frame clones only, minus some. V and J calls plus clone size are reproduced from that table; the DNA served to infer D and trimming. The repertoire holds around 310,000 clones, nearly 90% seen once, with roughly a tenth in the top ten. This TCR came from a woman aged 25-40 years who had recovered from COVID-19. Sequencing input: PBMCs or T cells enriched from blood (not recorded which).

CDR3 amino acids: CASSTDRLNTEAFF. The CDR3 DNA sequence: TGTGCCAGTAGTACCGACAGATTGAACACTGAAGCTTTCTTT. The rearrangement uses TRBV19 and TRBJ1-1; a weak D match, TRBD1 (5 bases). The CDR3 covers 14 residues. V gave up 4 bases and J gave up 0 bases, with 9 bases separating them. Germline V gives CDR1 LNHDA, CDR2 SQIVND (reference sequence).